Reported below is one TCR beta chain. Its antigen is not identified. A read error may account for a junction end that differs from germline. The data are from a study of T cells in Graves' hyperthyroidism and ophthalmopathy. Turning to the study itself: Any treatment followed the collection of peripheral blood at initial diagnosis. Regarding the study as a whole: Expanded thyroid clonotypes (above 0.001) were mostly also found in blood.

The TCR beta CDR3 regions underwent amplification using RNA transcripts as the source. An initial round of RT-PCR targeting the TCR CDR3 relied on the HTBI primer set. TCRdb processed the multiplex PCR reads anew with MiXCR; each CDR3 protein has one entry. Of about 740,000 distinct CDR3 sequences listed, 12% to 15% are singletons. Germline V lookup: CDR1 KGHSH, CDR2 LQKENI. CDR3 length: 19 residues. Graves' hyperthyroidism qualified as stable when ophthalmopathy did not progress within 18 months. Sequenced material: blood. The rearrangement links TRBV18 to TRBJ2-1, with 16 bases fitting TRBD2. The receptor comes from a woman aged 18-29 years with Graves' hyperthyroidism. The CDR3 DNA follows: TGTGTCAGCTCACCGCCGGGACTAGCGGGAGGGTTCCTCTACAATGAGCAGTTCTTC. Its translation: CVSSPPGLAGGFLYNEQFF.